Below are 19 T cell receptor beta chains sequenced from a single sample in a study of T cells after posttransplantation cyclophosphamide. The repertoire was sequenced with immunoSEQ multiplex PCR; TCRdb's copy has only in-frame clones and lacks some. The repertoire holds about 14,000 clones, with roughly 72% as singletons. Sequenced sample: memory CD4+ T cells sorted from PBMCs. Receptors were obtained from a man aged 50 to 60.

The chain carries TRBV4-3 and TRBJ1-2, with D unclear. V was cut by 1 base and J by 8 bases, with 17 bases left in between. There are 15 residues in the CDR3. The germline V gene has CDR1 LGHNA and CDR2 YSLEER. As DNA, the CDR3 is TGCGCCAGCAGCCAAGGCCACGGAGTCTCGAGCGGCTACACCTTC. Residues: CASSQGHGVSSGYTF.

V usage is TRBV11-2 and J usage is TRBJ2-3; 7 bases match TRBD1. Germline V gives CDR1 SGHAT, CDR2 FQNNGV. CDR3 length: 14 residues. The trim removed 5 bases at V and 2 bases at J, leaving 4 bases unmatched. CDR3 protein: CASSRDRVTDTQYF. The CDR3 bases are TGTGCCAGCAGCAGAGACAGGGTCACAGATACGCAGTATTTT.

This clone has just one count. V usage is TRBV19 and J usage is TRBJ2-6; 9 nucleotides agree with TRBD1. CDR3 length equals 17 residues. J lost 3 bases, V lost 5 bases, and 8 bases had no gene match. The germline V gene has CDR1 LNHDA and CDR2 SQIVND (reference sequence). The CDR3 reads CASSASTGGVGANVLTF. The CDR3, as DNA: TGTGCCAGTAGTGCGTCAACAGGGGGCGTTGGGGCCAACGTCCTGACTTTC.

About this clone: Other DNA sequences in the sample encode the same CDR3. The chain combines TRBV10-3 with TRBJ1-1; D is unclear. Germline V gene lookup returns CDR1 ENHRY and CDR2 SYGVKD. V was pared by 3 bases and J by 9 bases, with 8 bases between. The CDR3 runs 11 residues. The CDR3 nucleotides read TGTGCCATCAGTGACCAGGTCAAAGCTTTCTTT. Encoded protein: CAISDQVKAFF.

The V and J genes are TRBV18 and TRBJ2-7; 7 bases fit TRBD1. Germline CDR1 reads KGHSH; CDR2 reads LQKENI. This CDR3 region has 15 residues. V dropped 2 bases and J dropped 5; count of bases not matched to a gene: 9. CDR3 in DNA: TGTGCCAGCTCACCATCTGAGGGGGCGCGAAACGAGCAGTACTTC. Protein sequence: CASSPSEGARNEQYF.

The chain couples TRBV27 to TRBJ2-5; D is possibly TRBD2 (5 bases). V was pared by 6 bases and J by 7 bases, with 12 bases between. The germline V gene encodes CDR1 MNHEY and CDR2 SMNVEV (reference sequence). The length of the CDR3 is 12 residues. Here the CDR3 reads CASSRRSGTQYF. CDR3 DNA sequence: TGTGCCAGCAGCCGGAGGAGCGGGACCCAGTACTTC.

This chain joins TRBV7-9 and TRBJ2-5; 10 nucleotides align to TRBD1. Germline V lookup: CDR1 SEHNR, CDR2 FQNEAQ (reference sequence). This CDR3 is built from 15 residues. The ends lost 5 bases at V and 3 bases at J; junction bases unmatched: 6. The CDR3 sequence is CASSTDRGVKETQYF. CDR3 nucleotide sequence: TGTGCCAGCAGCACGGACAGGGGGGTTAAAGAGACCCAGTACTTC.

The rearrangement links TRBV18 to TRBJ2-1, with TRBD2 identical over 14 bases. The CDR3 contains 16 residues. The junction had 6 bases not matched to a gene; V was cut back by 3 bases and J by 8 bases. Germline CDR1 and CDR2: KGHSH and LQKENI. The CDR3 nucleotides are TGTGCCAGCTCACCCCCGGGGACTAGCGGGAGCGATGAGCAGTTCTTC. Its translation is CASSPPGTSGSDEQFF. Full variable domain (remainder filled in from reference TRBV18 and TRBJ2-1): NAGVMQNPRHLVRRRGQEARLRCSPMKGHSHVYWYRQLPEEGLKFMVYLQKENIIDESGMPKERFSAEFPKEGPSILRIQQVVRGDSAAYFCASSPPGTSGSDEQFFGPGTRLTVL.

This rearrangement joins TRBV5-1 to TRBJ1-2; no clear D gene. The CDR3 spans 13 residues. Trimming shortened V by 3 bases and J by 6 bases, and 12 bases separated the two germline ends. From germline, CDR1 is SGHRS and CDR2 YFSETQ. The chain's CDR3 is CASSYDPRDGYTF. DNA for the CDR3: TGCGCCAGCAGCTACGACCCCCGGGATGGCTACACCTTC. Supplemented by reference TRBV5-1 and TRBJ1-2, the full variable domain reads KAGVTQTPRYLIKTRGQQVTLSCSPISGHRSVSWYQQTPGQGLQFLFEYFSETQRNKGNFPGRFSGRQFSNSRSEMNVSTLELGDSALYLCASSYDPRDGYTFGSGTRLTVV.

The J gene is TRBJ2-5, the V gene TRBV5-8; D is ambiguous. The assigned J gene may be wrong: the sequence end matches TRBJ2-7 better. Germline V CDR1 and CDR2: SGHTS, YDEGEE. The CDR3 is 12 residues long. The CDR3 sequence: CASSLLGYEQYF. CDR3 DNA: TGTGCCAGCAGCTTGCTGGGCTACGAGCAGTACTTC.

This clone was detected only a few times. The identical CDR3 is also encoded by other nucleotide sequences in the sample. This rearrangement joins TRBV29-1 to TRBJ2-7; 9 positions match TRBD1. V trimming: 6 bases; J trimming: 4 bases; junction bases outside the gene matches: 7. The CDR3 spans 13 residues. Germline CDR1 SQVTM, CDR2 ANQGSEA. The DNA of the CDR3 is TGCAGCGTGGGGGACAGGGCGACGTACGAGCAGTACTTC. Its protein product is CSVGDRATYEQYF.

This chain links TRBV28 with TRBJ1-5; TRBD1 aligns across 7 bases. The V gene end was trimmed by 2 bases and the J gene end by 2 bases; junction bases not matched to a gene: 3. The germline V gene has CDR1 MDHEN and CDR2 SYDVKM. CDR3 length equals 15 residues. The DNA for the CDR3 is TGTGCCAGCAGTTTAGAGGGGGCCGGCAATCAGCCCCAGCATTTT. As protein: CASSLEGAGNQPQHF.

This rearrangement joins TRBV29-1 to TRBJ2-2; perhaps TRBD2 as D (5 bases). Germline V gene data show CDR1 as SQVTM and CDR2 as ANQGSEA. Trimming pared 6 bases from V and 5 bases from J, leaving 19 bases between. The CDR3 covers 15 residues. Here the CDR3 reads CSVTSGDRVTGELFF. CDR3 DNA sequence: TGCAGCGTCACATCCGGGGATCGGGTGACCGGGGAGCTGTTTTTT.

This clone was recorded a few times. The rearrangement links TRBV5-1 to TRBJ2-7; 7 bases are shared with TRBD2. The V gene's germline CDR1 is SGHRS and CDR2 YFSETQ. Trimming removed 6 bases from V and 2 bases from J; junction bases left unmatched: 8. This CDR3 has 14 amino acids. The CDR3 sequence: CASTPAGVTYEQYF. The CDR3 DNA sequence: TGCGCCAGCACCCCTGCGGGGGTGACCTACGAGCAGTACTTC.

The chain is built from TRBV5-1 and TRBJ2-7, with 12 positions matching TRBD1. V trimming: 0 bases; J trimming: 5 bases; junction bases outside the gene matches: 3. CDR1 and CDR2 (germline): SGHRS, YFSETQ. This CDR3 is built from 15 residues. DNA of the CDR3: TGCGCCAGCAGCTTGGGGGACAGGGGGCGGAACGAGCAGTACTTC. This codes for CASSLGDRGRNEQYF.

The chain joins TRBV2 to TRBJ1-4; 7 positions agree with TRBD1. V lost 4 bases to trimming and J lost 9 bases; unmatched junction nucleotides: 5. Germline assignment: CDR1 SNHLY and CDR2 FYNNEI. The CDR3 spans 13 residues. DNA of the CDR3: TGTGCCAGCAGTGGACAGGGCTTCAAAAAACTGTTTTTT. Protein: CASSGQGFKKLFF.

This clone was detected only once. The gene calls are TRBV10-3 and TRBJ2-1; 8 bases fit TRBD2. The germline CDR1 and CDR2 sequences are ENHRY and SYGVKD. This CDR3 comprises 13 residues. V lost 7 bases and J lost 4; bases outside the gene matches: 3. The CDR3 is CAIKGTSYNEQFF. In DNA form, the CDR3 reads TGTGCCATCAAGGGGACTAGTTACAATGAGCAGTTCTTC.

The chain has TRBV7-8 and TRBJ1-1; D gene ambiguous. Per the germline V gene, CDR1 is SGHVS and CDR2 is FQNEAQ. CDR3 length equals 16 residues. The V end lost 2 bases, the J end lost 1 base, and 14 bases lay between the germline ends. This chain's CDR3 is CASSLMGRDSNTEAFF. CDR3 nucleotides: TGTGCCAGCAGCTTAATGGGGAGGGATTCGAACACTGAAGCTTTCTTT. The full variable domain, in which reference TRBV7-8 and TRBJ1-1 provide the parts outside the CDR3, is GAGVSQSPRYKVAKRGQDVALRCDPISGHVSLFWYQQALGQGPEFLTYFQNEAQLDKSGLPSDRFFAERPEGSVSTLKIQRTQQEDSAVYLCASSLMGRDSNTEAFFGQGTRLTVV.

V is TRBV7-9 and J is TRBJ2-2; maybe TRBD2 (6 bases). The CDR3 totals 14 residues. The V gene lost 2 bases and the J gene lost 5 bases, with 9 bases spanning the gap. Germline CDR1 reads SEHNR; CDR2 reads FQNEAQ (reference sequence). The CDR3 region is CASSLNGGTGELFF. CDR3 DNA: TGTGCCAGCAGCTTAAATGGGGGGACCGGGGAGCTGTTTTTT.